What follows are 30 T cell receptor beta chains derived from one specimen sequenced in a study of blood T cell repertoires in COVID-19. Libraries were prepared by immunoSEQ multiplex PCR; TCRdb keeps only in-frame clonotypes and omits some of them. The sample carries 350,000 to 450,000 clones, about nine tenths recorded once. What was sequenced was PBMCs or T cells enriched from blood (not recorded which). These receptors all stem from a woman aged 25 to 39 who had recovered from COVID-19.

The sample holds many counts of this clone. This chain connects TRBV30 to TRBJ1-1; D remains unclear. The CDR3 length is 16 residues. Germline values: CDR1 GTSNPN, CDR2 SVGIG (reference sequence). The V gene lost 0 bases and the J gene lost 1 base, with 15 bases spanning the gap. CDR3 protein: CAWSVLGVVRNTEAFF. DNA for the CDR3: TGTGCCTGGAGTGTACTCGGGGTGGTAAGGAACACTGAAGCTTTCTTT.

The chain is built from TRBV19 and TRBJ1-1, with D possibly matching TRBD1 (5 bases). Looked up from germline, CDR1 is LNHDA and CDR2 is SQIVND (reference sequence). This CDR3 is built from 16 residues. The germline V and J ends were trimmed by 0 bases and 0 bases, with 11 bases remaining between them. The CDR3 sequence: CASSIDGWGLNTEAFF. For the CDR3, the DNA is TGTGCCAGTAGTATAGATGGATGGGGCTTGAACACTGAAGCTTTCTTT.

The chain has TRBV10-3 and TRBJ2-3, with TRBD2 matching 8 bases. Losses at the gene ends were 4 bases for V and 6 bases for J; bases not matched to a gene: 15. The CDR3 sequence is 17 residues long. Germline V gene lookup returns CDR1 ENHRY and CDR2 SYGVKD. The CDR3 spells CAISASGPVTLGDTQYF. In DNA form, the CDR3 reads TGTGCCATCAGTGCTAGCGGGCCTGTCACCCTGGGGGATACGCAGTATTTT.

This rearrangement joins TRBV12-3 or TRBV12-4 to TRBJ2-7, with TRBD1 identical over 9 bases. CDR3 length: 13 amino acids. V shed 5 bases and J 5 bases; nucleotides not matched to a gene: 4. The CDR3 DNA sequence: TGTGCCAGCAGTAGGGACAGGGTAGACGAGCAGTACTTC. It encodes CASSRDRVDEQYF.

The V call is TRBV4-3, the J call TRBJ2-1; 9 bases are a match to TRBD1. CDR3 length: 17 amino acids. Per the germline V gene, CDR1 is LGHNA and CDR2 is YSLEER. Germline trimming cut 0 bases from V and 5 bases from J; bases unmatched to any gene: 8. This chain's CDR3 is CASSQDDGTGLNNEQFF. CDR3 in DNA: TGCGCCAGCAGCCAAGATGATGGGACAGGGTTGAACAATGAGCAGTTCTTC.

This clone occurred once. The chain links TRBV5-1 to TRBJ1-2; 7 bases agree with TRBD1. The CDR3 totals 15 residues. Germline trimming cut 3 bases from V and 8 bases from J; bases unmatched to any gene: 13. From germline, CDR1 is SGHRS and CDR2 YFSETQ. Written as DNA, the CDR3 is TGCGCCAGCAGCTCACCGGGACAGCCGGGGTTGGGCTACACCTTC. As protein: CASSSPGQPGLGYTF.

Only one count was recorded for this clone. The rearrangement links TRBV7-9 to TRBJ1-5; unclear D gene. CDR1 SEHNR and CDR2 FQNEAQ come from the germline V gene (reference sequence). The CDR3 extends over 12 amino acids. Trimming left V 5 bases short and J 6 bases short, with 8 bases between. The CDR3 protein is CASSRHPQPQHF. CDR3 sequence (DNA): TGTGCCAGCAGCCGACACCCTCAGCCCCAGCATTTT. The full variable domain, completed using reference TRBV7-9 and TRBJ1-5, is DTGVSQNPRHKITKRGQNVTFRCDPISEHNRLYWYRQTLGQGPEFLTYFQNEAQLEKSRLLSDRFSAERPKGSFSTLEIQRTEQGDSAMYLCASSRHPQPQHFGDGTRLSIL.

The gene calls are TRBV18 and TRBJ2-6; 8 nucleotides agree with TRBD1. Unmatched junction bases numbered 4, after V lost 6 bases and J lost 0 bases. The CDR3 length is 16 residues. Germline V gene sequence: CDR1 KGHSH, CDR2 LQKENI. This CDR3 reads CASSDRVYSGANVLTF. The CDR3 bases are TGTGCCAGCTCGGACAGGGTTTACTCTGGGGCCAACGTCCTGACTTTC.

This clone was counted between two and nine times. CDR3 coding DNA: TGCAGCGTATTCGGCACTGAAGCTTTCTTT. Translation: CSVFGTEAFF. The chain links TRBV29-1 to TRBJ1-1; D unclear. Germline V gene sequence: CDR1 SQVTM, CDR2 ANQGSEA. V shed 6 bases and J shed 4 bases, with 6 bases lying between them. The CDR3 spans 10 residues.

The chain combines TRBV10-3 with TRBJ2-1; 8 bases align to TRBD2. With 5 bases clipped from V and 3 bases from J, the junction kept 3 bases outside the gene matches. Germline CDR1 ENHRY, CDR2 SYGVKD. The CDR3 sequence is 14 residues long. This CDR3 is CAISNSGDYNEQFF. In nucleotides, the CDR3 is TGTGCCATCAGTAATAGCGGGGACTACAATGAGCAGTTCTTC.

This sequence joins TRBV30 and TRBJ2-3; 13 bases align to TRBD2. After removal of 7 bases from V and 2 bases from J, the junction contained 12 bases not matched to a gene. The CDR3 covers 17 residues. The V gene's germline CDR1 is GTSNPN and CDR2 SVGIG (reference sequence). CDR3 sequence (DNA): TGTGCCTCAACCCCGCGGACTAGCGGGGGTAACACAGATACGCAGTATTTT. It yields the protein CASTPRTSGGNTDTQYF.

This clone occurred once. This chain's CDR3 is CASSLTGGPYNEQFF. Here the CDR3 DNA reads TGTGCCAGCAGCTTAACGGGGGGGCCCTACAATGAGCAGTTCTTC. The chain joins TRBV7-3 to TRBJ2-1, with a weak D call TRBD2 (7 bases). Looked up from germline, CDR1 is SGHTA and CDR2 is FQGTGA. This CDR3 spans 15 amino acids. Trimming removed 0 bases at V and 2 bases at J, with 8 bases between. The whole variable domain, remainder taken from reference TRBV7-3 and TRBJ2-1, is GAGVSQTPSNKVTEKGKYVELRCDPISGHTALYWYRQSLGQGPEFLIYFQGTGAADDSGLPNDRFFAVRPEGSVSTLKIQRTERGDSAVYLCASSLTGGPYNEQFFGPGTRLTVL.

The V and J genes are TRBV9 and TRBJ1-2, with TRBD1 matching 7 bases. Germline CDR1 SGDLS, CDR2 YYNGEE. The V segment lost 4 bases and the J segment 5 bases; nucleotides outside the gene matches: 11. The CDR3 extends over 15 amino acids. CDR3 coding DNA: TGTGCCAGCAGCTCACGAAGGACAGGAATTTATGGCTACACCTTC. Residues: CASSSRRTGIYGYTF.

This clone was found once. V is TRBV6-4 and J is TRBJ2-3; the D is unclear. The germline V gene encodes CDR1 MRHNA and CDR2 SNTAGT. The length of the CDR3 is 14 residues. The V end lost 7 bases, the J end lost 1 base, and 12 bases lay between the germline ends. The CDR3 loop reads CASKHRVRTDTQYF. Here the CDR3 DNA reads TGTGCCAGCAAACATCGGGTGCGCACAGATACGCAGTATTTT.

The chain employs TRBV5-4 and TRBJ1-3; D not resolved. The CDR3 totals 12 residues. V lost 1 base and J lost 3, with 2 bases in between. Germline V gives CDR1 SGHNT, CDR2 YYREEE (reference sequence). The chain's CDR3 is CASSLYGNTIYF. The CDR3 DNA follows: TGTGCCAGCAGCTTGTATGGAAACACCATATATTTT.

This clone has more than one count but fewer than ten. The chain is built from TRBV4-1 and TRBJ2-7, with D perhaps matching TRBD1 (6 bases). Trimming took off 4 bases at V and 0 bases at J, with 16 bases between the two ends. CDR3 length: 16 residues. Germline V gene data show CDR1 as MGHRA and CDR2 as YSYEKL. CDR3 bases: TGCGCCAGCAGCCCACGGGACACCATAAACTCCTACGAGCAGTACTTC. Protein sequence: CASSPRDTINSYEQYF.

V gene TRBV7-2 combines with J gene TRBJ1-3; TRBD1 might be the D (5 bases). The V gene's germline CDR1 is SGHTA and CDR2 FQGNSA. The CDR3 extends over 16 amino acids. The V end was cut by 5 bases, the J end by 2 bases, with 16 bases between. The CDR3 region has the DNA TGTGCCAGCAGCGTGGGACCGGGGGGTACTGGAAACACCATATATTTT. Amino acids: CASSVGPGGTGNTIYF.

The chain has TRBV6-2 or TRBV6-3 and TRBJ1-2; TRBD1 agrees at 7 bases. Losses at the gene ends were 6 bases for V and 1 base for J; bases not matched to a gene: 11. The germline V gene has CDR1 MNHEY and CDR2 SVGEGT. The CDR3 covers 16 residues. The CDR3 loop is CASSRRTGNFNYGYTF. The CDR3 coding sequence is TGTGCCAGCAGCCGCCGGACAGGCAACTTTAACTATGGCTACACCTTC.

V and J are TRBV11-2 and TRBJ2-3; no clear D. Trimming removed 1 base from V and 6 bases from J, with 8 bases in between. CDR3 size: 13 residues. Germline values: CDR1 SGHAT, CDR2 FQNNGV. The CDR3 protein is CASSLGLGDTQYF. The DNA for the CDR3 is TGTGCCAGCAGCTTAGGACTCGGGGATACGCAGTATTTT.

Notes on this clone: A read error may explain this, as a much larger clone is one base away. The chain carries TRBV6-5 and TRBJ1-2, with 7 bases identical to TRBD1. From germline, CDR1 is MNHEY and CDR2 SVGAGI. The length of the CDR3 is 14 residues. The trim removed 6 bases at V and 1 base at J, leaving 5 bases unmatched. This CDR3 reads CASSRGQVNYGYTF. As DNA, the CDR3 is TGTGCCAGCAGCCGCGGACAGGTTAACTATGGCTACACCTTC.

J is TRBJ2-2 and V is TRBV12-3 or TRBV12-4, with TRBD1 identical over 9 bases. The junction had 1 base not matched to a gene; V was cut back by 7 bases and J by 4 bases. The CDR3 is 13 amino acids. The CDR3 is CASKGQGTGELFF. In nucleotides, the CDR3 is TGTGCCAGCAAGGGACAGGGCACCGGGGAGCTGTTTTTT.

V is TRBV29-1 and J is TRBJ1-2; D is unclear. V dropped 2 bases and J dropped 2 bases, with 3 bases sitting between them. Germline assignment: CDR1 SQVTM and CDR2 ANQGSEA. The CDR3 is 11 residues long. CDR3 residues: CSVEQNYGYTF. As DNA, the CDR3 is TGCAGCGTTGAACAGAACTATGGCTACACCTTC.

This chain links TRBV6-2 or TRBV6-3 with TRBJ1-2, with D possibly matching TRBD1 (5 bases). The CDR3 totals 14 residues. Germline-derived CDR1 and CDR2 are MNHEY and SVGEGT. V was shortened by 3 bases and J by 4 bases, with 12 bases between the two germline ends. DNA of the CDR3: TGTGCCAGCAGTTATACGACAGTGGGCTATGGCTACACCTTC. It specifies CASSYTTVGYGYTF.

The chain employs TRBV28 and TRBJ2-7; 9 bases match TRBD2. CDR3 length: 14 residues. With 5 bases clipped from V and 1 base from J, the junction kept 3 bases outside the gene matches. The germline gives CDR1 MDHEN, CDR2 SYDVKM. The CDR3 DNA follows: TGTGCCAGCAGTGTAGCGGGGGATTCCTACGAGCAGTACTTC. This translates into CASSVAGDSYEQYF.

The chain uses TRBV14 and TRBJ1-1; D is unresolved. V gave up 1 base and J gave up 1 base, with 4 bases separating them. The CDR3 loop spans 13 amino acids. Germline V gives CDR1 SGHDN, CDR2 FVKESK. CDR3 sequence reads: CASSQGANTEAFF. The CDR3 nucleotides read TGTGCCAGCAGCCAAGGCGCGAACACTGAAGCTTTCTTT. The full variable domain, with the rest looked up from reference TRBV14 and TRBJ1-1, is EAGVTQFPSHSVIEKGQTVTLRCDPISGHDNLYWYRRVMGKEIKFLLHFVKESKQDESGMPNNRFLAERTGGTYSTLKVQPAELEDSGVYFCASSQGANTEAFFGQGTRLTVV.

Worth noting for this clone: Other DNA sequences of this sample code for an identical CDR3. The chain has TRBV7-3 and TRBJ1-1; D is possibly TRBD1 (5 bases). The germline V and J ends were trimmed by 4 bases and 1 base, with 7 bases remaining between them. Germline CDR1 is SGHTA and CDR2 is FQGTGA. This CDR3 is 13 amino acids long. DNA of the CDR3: TGTGCCAGCAGCTCAGACAGGAACACTGAAGCTTTCTTT. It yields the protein CASSSDRNTEAFF. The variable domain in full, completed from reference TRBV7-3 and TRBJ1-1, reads GAGVSQTPSNKVTEKGKYVELRCDPISGHTALYWYRQSLGQGPEFLIYFQGTGAADDSGLPNDRFFAVRPEGSVSTLKIQRTERGDSAVYLCASSSDRNTEAFFGQGTRLTVV.

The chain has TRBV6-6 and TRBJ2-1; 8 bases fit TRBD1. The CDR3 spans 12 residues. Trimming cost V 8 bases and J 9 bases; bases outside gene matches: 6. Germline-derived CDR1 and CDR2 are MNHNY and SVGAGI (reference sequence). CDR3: CASEGQGAEQFF. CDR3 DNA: TGTGCCAGCGAAGGACAGGGCGCTGAGCAGTTCTTC.

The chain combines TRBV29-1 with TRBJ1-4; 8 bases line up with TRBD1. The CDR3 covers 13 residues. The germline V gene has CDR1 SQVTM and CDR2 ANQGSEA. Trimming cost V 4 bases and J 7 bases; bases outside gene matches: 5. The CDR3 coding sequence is TGCAGCGTTGGTGGACAGGGAGGTGAAAAACTGTTTTTT. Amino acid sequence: CSVGGQGGEKLFF.

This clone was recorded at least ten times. CDR3 region: CSVGVQGSGYGYTF. The CDR3 DNA reads TGCAGCGTTGGGGTACAGGGATCCGGCTATGGCTACACCTTC. V gene TRBV29-1 combines with J gene TRBJ1-2; maybe TRBD1 (6 bases). This CDR3 has 14 amino acids. Trimming pared 4 bases from V and 4 bases from J, leaving 16 bases between. The germline CDR1 and CDR2 sequences are SQVTM and ANQGSEA.

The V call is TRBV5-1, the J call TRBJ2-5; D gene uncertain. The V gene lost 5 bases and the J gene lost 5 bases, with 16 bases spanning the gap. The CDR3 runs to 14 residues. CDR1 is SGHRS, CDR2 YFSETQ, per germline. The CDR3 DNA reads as TGCGCCAGCAGAAGTACAGTGGTTCAGGAGACCCAGTACTTC. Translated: CASRSTVVQETQYF.